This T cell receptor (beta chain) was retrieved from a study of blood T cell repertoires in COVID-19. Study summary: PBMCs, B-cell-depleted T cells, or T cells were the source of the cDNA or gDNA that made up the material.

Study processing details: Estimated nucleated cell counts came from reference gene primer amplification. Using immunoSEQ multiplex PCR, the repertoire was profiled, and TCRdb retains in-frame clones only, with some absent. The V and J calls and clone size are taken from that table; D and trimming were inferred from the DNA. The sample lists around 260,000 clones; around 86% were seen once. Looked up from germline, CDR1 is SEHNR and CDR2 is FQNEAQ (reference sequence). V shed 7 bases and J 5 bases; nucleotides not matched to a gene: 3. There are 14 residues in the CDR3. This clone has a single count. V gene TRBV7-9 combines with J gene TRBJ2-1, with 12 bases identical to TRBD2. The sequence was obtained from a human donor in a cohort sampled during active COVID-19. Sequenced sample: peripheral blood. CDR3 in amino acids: CASTLAGGDNEQFF. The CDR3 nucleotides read TGTGCCAGCACCCTAGCGGGAGGGGACAATGAGCAGTTCTTC.